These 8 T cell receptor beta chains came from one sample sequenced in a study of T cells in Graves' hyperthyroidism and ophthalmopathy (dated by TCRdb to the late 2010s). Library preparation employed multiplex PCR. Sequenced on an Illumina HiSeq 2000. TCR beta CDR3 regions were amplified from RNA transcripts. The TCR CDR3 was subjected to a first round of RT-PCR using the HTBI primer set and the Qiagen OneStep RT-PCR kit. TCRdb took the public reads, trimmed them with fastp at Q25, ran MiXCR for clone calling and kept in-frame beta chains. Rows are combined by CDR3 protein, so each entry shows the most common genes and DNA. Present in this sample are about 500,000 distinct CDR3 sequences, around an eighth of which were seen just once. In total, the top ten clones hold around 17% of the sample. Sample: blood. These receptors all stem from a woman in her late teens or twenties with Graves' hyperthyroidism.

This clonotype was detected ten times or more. Written as DNA, the CDR3 is TGTGCCAGCAGCTTAGGGCCAGGTCTGGTGGACACTGAAGCTTTCTTT. It codes for CASSLGPGLVDTEAFF. The V and J genes are TRBV7-9 and TRBJ1-1; unclear D gene. CDR3 length equals 16 residues. Per the germline V gene, CDR1 is SEHNR and CDR2 is FQNEAQ (reference sequence). Between the trimmed V and J ends, which lost 1 base and 3 bases, there was a span of 15 bases.

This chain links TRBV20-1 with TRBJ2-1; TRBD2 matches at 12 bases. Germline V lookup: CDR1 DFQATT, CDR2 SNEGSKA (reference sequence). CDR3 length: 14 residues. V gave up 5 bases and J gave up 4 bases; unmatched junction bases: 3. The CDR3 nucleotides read TGCAGTGCTGTAACTAGCGGGAGGTACAATGAGCAGTTCTTC. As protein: CSAVTSGRYNEQFF.

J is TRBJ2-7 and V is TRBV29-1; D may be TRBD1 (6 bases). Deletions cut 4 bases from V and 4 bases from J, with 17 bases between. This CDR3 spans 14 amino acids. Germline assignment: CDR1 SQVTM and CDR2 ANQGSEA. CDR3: CSVGGGQWGYEQYF. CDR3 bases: TGCAGCGTTGGCGGAGGACAGTGGGGTTACGAGCAGTACTTC.

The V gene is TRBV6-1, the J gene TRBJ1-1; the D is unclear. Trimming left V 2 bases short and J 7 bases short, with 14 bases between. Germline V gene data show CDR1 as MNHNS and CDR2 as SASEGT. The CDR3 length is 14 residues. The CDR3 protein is CASSELQGLLEAFF. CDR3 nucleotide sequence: TGTGCCAGCAGTGAACTACAAGGACTCCTTGAAGCTTTCTTT.

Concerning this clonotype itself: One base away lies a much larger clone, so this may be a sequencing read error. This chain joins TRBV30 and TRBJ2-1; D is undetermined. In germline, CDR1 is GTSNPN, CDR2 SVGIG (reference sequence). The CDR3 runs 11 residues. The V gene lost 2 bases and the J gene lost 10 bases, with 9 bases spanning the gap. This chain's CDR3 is CAWSIQNEQFF. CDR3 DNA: TGTGCCTGGAGTATACAAAACGAGCAGTTCTTC.

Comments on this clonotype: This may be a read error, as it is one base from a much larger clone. The CDR3 region is CASSLTLAGQNEQFF. The DNA of the CDR3 is TGTGCCAGCAGCCTGACTCTAGCGGGGCAAAACGAGCAGTTCTTC. The chain employs TRBV14 and TRBJ2-1, with 9 bases identical to TRBD2. Germline CDR1 SGHDN, CDR2 FVKESK. CDR3 length: 15 residues. Germline trimming cut 4 bases from V and 10 bases from J; bases unmatched to any gene: 11.

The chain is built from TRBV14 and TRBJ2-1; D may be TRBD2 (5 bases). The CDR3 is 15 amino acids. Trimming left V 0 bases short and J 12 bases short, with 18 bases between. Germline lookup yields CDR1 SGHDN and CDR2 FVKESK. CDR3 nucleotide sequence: TGTGCCAGCAGCCAAGATGTTCGTAGCGCGTCTGGGCAGTTCTTC. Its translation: CASSQDVRSASGQFF.

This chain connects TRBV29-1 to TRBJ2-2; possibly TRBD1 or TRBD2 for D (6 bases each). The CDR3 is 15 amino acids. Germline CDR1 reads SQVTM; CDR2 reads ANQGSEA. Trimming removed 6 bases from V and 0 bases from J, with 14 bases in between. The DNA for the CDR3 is TGCAGCGTCACTAGGGGGGCTACGAACACCGGGGAGCTGTTTTTT. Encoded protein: CSVTRGATNTGELFF.